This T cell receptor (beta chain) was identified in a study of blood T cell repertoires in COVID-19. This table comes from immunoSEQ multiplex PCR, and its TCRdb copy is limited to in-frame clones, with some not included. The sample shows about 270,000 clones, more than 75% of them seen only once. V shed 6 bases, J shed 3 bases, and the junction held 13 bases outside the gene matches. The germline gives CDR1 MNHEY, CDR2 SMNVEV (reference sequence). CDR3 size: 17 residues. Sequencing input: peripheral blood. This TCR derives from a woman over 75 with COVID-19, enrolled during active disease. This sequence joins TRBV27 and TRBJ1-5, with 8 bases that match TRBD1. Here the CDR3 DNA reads TGTGCCAGCAGACCGGCAGGGGGACAGGCGCCCAATCAGCCCCAGCATTTT. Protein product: CASRPAGGQAPNQPQHF.